This section outlines one T cell receptor (beta chain) sequence together with its context. The data derive from a study of blood T cell repertoires in COVID-19. V was pared by 3 bases and J by 5 bases, with 10 bases between. In germline, CDR1 is SGHAT, CDR2 FQDESV (reference sequence). The CDR3 consists of 13 residues. The assay was immunoSEQ multiplex PCR, and TCRdb's table has in-frame clones only and misses some. The data contain about 220,000 clones, 70% to 85% of them singletons. V and J are TRBV11-1 and TRBJ1-1; maybe TRBD1 (5 bases). This TCR was sampled from a man aged 45 to 65 with active or convalescent COVID-19. The sequenced sample was peripheral blood. DNA of the CDR3: TGTGCCAGCAGCTTGAACGGACATACTGAAGCTTTCTTT. Encoded protein: CASSLNGHTEAFF.